Below, 15 T cell receptor beta chains from the same sample are listed, as sequenced in a study of CD8 T cell repertoires and HIV-1 epitope variants. The antigens of these receptors remain unknown. Sequencing used immunoSEQ multiplex PCR; TCRdb keeps in-frame clones, though not all of them. The sample consists of about 5,000 clones, about 63% of them appearing once. Sequenced input: cultured CD8+ T cells derived from PBMCs. All receptors derive from a male donor with HIV.

The chain combines TRBV27 with TRBJ2-5, with TRBD1 matching 7 bases. The DNA matches TRBJ2-7 better at its end, which makes the J call doubtful. The germline V gene encodes CDR1 MNHEY and CDR2 SMNVEV (reference sequence). The CDR3 extends over 12 amino acids. The CDR3 bases are TGTGCCAGCACAGACAGGGCCTACGAGCAGTACTTC. It yields the protein CASTDRAYEQYF.

This clone was seen a few times. V is TRBV2 and J is TRBJ2-1; 9 bases are shared with TRBD1. Germline CDR1 SNHLY, CDR2 FYNNEI. The CDR3 is made up of 15 amino acids. V trimming: 0 bases; J trimming: 9 bases; junction bases outside the gene matches: 6. CDR3 amino acids: CASSEANRGPGEQFF. As DNA, the CDR3 is TGTGCCAGCAGTGAAGCTAACAGGGGGCCGGGTGAGCAGTTCTTC.

The table lists this clone with a few counts. The DNA for the CDR3 is TGTGCCAGCAGTTACACAGGGGGCTCTGGGGCCAACGTCCTGACTTTC. Translating it yields CASSYTGGSGANVLTF. The chain employs TRBV6-5 and TRBJ2-6; 8 nucleotides match TRBD1. Per germline, CDR1 MNHEY and CDR2 SVGAGI. The CDR3 length is 16 residues. J gave up 0 bases and V 2 bases, and 0 bases lay outside the gene matches.

The rearrangement joins TRBV13 to TRBJ2-3, with D possibly TRBD1 on 6 matching bases. The CDR3 spans 15 residues. Trimming stripped 2 bases from V and 5 bases from J, with 14 bases between. Germline CDR1 and CDR2: PRHDT and FYEKMQ (reference sequence). The CDR3 loop is CASSLLAGDGDTQYF. The CDR3 DNA reads as TGTGCCAGCAGCTTATTGGCAGGGGACGGAGATACGCAGTATTTT.

This clone was observed once. The rearrangement links TRBV11-2 to TRBJ2-1; 16 bases agree with TRBD2. Germline V gene lookup returns CDR1 SGHAT and CDR2 FQNNGV. The CDR3 runs 18 residues. J lost 6 bases, V lost 4 bases, and 9 bases had no gene match. DNA for the CDR3: TGTGCCAGCAGCTCTTCGGGACTAGCGGGAGGGGTTGGCAATGAGCAGTTCTTC. Translation: CASSSSGLAGGVGNEQFF.

V and J are TRBV28 and TRBJ2-2; D is possibly TRBD1 (5 bases). Germline CDR1 MDHEN, CDR2 SYDVKM. V dropped 6 bases and J dropped 4 bases, with 15 bases sitting between them. This CDR3 is 15 amino acids long. CDR3 loop: CASRFPQGITGELFF. As DNA, the CDR3 is TGTGCCAGCAGGTTCCCCCAGGGTATCACCGGGGAGCTGTTTTTT.

The rearrangement links TRBV21-1 to TRBJ2-7; the D call in the table, TRBD2, was not verified against the DNA. TRBV21-1 is marked as a pseudogene. This CDR3 region has 16 residues. The DNA for the CDR3 is TGTGCCAGCAGCAAAGAGAATCCCCGGGGGGCCTACGAGCAGTACTTC. Amino acid sequence: CASSKENPRGAYEQYF.

The J gene is TRBJ1-1, the V gene TRBV5-4, with D unclear. Germline V gives CDR1 SGHNT, CDR2 YYREEE (reference sequence). Trimming pared 4 bases from V and 5 bases from J, leaving 21 bases between. CDR3 length: 16 residues. CDR3 coding DNA: TGTGCCAGCAGCGCTATCGGGGAGGGCGGCGGAACTGAAGCTTTCTTT. Protein sequence: CASSAIGEGGGTEAFF. Combining the CDR3 with reference TRBV5-4 and TRBJ1-1 gives the whole variable domain ETGVTQSPTHLIKTRGQQVTLRCSSQSGHNTVSWYQQALGQGPQFIFQYYREEENGRGNFPPRFSGLQFPNYSSELNVNALELDDSALYLCASSAIGEGGGTEAFFGQGTRLTVV.

The gene calls are TRBV6-4 and TRBJ1-1; no reliable D call. V was shortened by 0 bases and J by 1 base, with 3 bases between the two germline ends. CDR1 is MRHNA and CDR2 is SNTAGT in the germline V gene. The CDR3 contains 13 residues. The CDR3 DNA sequence: TGTGCCAGCAGTGACTCAACGAACACTGAAGCTTTCTTT. Its translation: CASSDSTNTEAFF.

This clone was observed a handful of times. The chain employs TRBV5-6 and TRBJ1-1; D might be TRBD1 (6 bases). Deletions cut 5 bases from V and 5 bases from J, with 13 bases between. The CDR3 contains 13 residues. From germline, CDR1 is SGHDT and CDR2 YYEEEE. The CDR3 coding sequence is TGTGCCAGCAGGGAGCAAGGGGGTACTGAAGCTTTCTTT. It is translated as CASREQGGTEAFF.

This clone was found a few times. This chain uses TRBV9 with TRBJ2-7, with D perhaps given as TRBD1 or TRBD2 (5 bases each). The CDR3 runs 16 residues. Germline CDR1 and CDR2: SGDLS and YYNGEE. Between the trimmed V and J ends, which lost 3 bases and 2 bases, there was a span of 18 bases. CDR3 amino acids: CASSGPGRQGAYEQYF. The CDR3 DNA reads TGTGCCAGCAGCGGCCCCGGTCGGCAGGGAGCCTACGAGCAGTACTTC.

The rearrangement joins TRBV7-2 to TRBJ2-2; D unclear. Germline V gene data show CDR1 as SGHTA and CDR2 as FQGNSA. The length of the CDR3 is 15 residues. Trimming took off 0 bases at V and 1 base at J, with 6 bases between the two ends. CDR3 in DNA: TGTGCCAGCAGCTTAGCGGCAGGGAACACCGGGGAGCTGTTTTTT. The encoded protein is CASSLAAGNTGELFF.

A few counts support this clone. CDR3 sequence: CSALGRRGLGEQYF. CDR3 in DNA: TGCAGCGCCCTCGGAAGAAGGGGTTTAGGCGAGCAGTACTTC. The V call is TRBV29-1, the J call TRBJ2-7; possibly TRBD1 for D (5 bases). CDR3 length: 14 amino acids. Germline V CDR1 and CDR2: SQVTM, ANQGSEA. V was cut by 7 bases and J by 6 bases, with 22 bases left in between.

This clone appeared once. The V gene is TRBV5-1, the J gene TRBJ1-1; weak D call: TRBD1 (5 bases). Germline V lookup: CDR1 SGHRS, CDR2 YFSETQ. V lost 1 base and J 3 bases, leaving 10 bases between the germline ends. The CDR3 length is 14 residues. CDR3 DNA: TGCGCCAGCAGCTTGACAGGAGGCGACACTGAAGCTTTCTTT. It yields the protein CASSLTGGDTEAFF.

J is TRBJ2-7 and V is TRBV5-4; D might be TRBD2 (7 bases). V gave up 0 bases and J gave up 2 bases, with 12 bases separating them. This CDR3 is 15 amino acids long. The germline V gene has CDR1 SGHNT and CDR2 YYREEE (reference sequence). Written as DNA, the CDR3 is TGTGCCAGCAGCTTGGGTTGGGGGGGCACCTACGAGCAGTACTTC. As protein: CASSLGWGGTYEQYF.